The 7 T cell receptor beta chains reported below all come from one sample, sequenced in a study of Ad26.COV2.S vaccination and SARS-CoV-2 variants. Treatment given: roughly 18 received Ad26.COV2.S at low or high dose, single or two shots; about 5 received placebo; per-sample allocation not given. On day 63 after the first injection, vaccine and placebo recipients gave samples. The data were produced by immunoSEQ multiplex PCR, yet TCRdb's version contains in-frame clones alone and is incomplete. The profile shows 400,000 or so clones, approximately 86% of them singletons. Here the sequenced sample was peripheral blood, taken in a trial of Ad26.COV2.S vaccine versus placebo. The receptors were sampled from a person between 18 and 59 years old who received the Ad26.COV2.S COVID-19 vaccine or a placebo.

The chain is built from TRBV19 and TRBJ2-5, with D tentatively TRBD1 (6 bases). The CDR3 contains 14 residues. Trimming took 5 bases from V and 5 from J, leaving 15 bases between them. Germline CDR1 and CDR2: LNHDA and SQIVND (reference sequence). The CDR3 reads CASSVGQFGETQYF. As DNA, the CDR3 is TGTGCCAGTAGTGTCGGACAGTTCGGGGAGACCCAGTACTTC. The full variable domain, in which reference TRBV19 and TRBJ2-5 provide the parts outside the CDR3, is DGGITQSPKYLFRKEGQNVTLSCEQNLNHDAMYWYRQDPGQGLRLIYYSQIVNDFQKGDIAEGYSVSREKKESFPLTVTSAQKNPTAFYLCASSVGQFGETQYFGPGTRLLVL.

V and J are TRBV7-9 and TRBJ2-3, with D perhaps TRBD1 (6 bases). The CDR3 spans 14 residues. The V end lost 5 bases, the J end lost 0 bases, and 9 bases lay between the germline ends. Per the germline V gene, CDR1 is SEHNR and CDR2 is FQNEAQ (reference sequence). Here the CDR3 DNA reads TGTGCCAGCAGCCGACAGGCAAGCACAGATACGCAGTATTTT. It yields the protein CASSRQASTDTQYF. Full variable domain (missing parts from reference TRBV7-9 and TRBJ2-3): DTGVSQNPRHKITKRGQNVTFRCDPISEHNRLYWYRQTLGQGPEFLTYFQNEAQLEKSRLLSDRFSAERPKGSFSTLEIQRTEQGDSAMYLCASSRQASTDTQYFGPGTRLTVL.

The CDR3 sequence: CASSLVGGQPQHF. In DNA, the CDR3 is TGTGCCAGCAGCTTAGTAGGGGGACAGCCCCAGCATTTT. V usage is TRBV7-8 and J usage is TRBJ1-5, with a weak D call TRBD1 (6 bases). The CDR3 has 13 amino acids. Germline CDR1 and CDR2: SGHVS and FQNEAQ. The germline V and J ends were trimmed by 1 base and 7 bases, with 8 bases remaining between them. Together with reference TRBV7-8 and TRBJ1-5, the CDR3 gives the full variable domain: GAGVSQSPRYKVAKRGQDVALRCDPISGHVSLFWYQQALGQGPEFLTYFQNEAQLDKSGLPSDRFFAERPEGSVSTLKIQRTQQEDSAVYLCASSLVGGQPQHFGDGTRLSIL.

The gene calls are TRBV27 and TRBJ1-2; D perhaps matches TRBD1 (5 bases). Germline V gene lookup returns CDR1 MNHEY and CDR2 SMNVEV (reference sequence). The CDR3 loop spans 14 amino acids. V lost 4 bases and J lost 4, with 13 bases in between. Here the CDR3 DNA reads TGTGCCAGCAGTTCCGTCGGGACCGCCTATGGCTACACCTTC. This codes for CASSSVGTAYGYTF.

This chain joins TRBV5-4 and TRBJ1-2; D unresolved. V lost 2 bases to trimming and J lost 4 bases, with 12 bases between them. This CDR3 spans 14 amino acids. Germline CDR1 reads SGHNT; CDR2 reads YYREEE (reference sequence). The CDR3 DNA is TGTGCCAGCAGCTTAGACGCCCCCTCCTATGGCTACACCTTC. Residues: CASSLDAPSYGYTF.

CDR3 region: CASSGLGLADHTDTQYF. CDR3 sequence (DNA): TGTGCCAGTAGTGGCTTAGGGCTAGCGGATCACACAGATACGCAGTATTTT. This chain joins TRBV19 and TRBJ2-3, with 7 bases fitting TRBD2. Germline CDR1 is LNHDA and CDR2 is SQIVND (reference sequence). With V trimmed by 5 bases and J by 2 bases, 13 bases remained unmatched. This CDR3 spans 17 amino acids.

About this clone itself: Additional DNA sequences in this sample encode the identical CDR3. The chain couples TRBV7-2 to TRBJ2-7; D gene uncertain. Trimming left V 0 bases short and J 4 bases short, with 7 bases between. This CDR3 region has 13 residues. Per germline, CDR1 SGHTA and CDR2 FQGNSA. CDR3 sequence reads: CASSLAGVYEQYF. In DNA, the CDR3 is TGTGCCAGCAGCTTAGCTGGAGTGTACGAGCAGTACTTC.